The 23 T cell receptor beta chains presented below share a single source sample, sequenced in a study of beta chain features in type 1 diabetes. Expressed TCRB transcripts got sequenced, as all isolated RNA was reverse transcribed. Sequencing was performed with immunoSEQ multiplex PCR; in TCRdb, only in-frame clones are kept and a portion is missing. This table holds 850,000 to 900,000 clones, 15% to 20% found once. Sequencing input: naive CD4+ T cells from blood. Source of these receptors: a woman between 18 and 29 years old in good health.

This clone occurred a few times. This chain links TRBV4-2 with TRBJ2-5; perhaps TRBD2 as D (6 bases). The V end was cut by 1 base, the J end by 5 bases, with 14 bases between. Germline V gene data show CDR1 as LGHNA and CDR2 as YNFKEQ. The CDR3 spans 15 residues. CDR3 region: CASSQVGGGLETQYF. Written as DNA, the CDR3 is TGTGCCAGCAGCCAAGTGGGGGGAGGTTTGGAGACCCAGTACTTC.

The chain has TRBV7-8 and TRBJ2-5; D may be TRBD1 or TRBD2 (5 bases each). The length of the CDR3 is 16 residues. CDR1 and CDR2 (germline): SGHVS, FQNEAQ. The V end lost 5 bases, the J end lost 2 bases, and 18 bases lay between the germline ends. The CDR3 loop is CASSVSPGRLQETQYF. Written as DNA, the CDR3 is TGTGCCAGCAGCGTCTCCCCGGGACGGCTACAAGAGACCCAGTACTTC.

The chain joins TRBV29-1 to TRBJ2-7; 13 positions agree with TRBD2. CDR3 length equals 18 residues. CDR1 is SQVTM and CDR2 is ANQGSEA in the germline V gene. With V trimmed by 6 bases and J by 2 bases, 16 bases remained unmatched. For the CDR3, the DNA is TGCAGCGTCCTAGGCCCGCGGACTAGCGGGGGAGGGGCCTACGAGCAGTACTTC. Translating it yields CSVLGPRTSGGGAYEQYF.

This clone was found a few times. The genes are TRBV5-6 and TRBJ2-3, with D uncertain. CDR1 is SGHDT and CDR2 is YYEEEE in the germline V gene. Trimming cost V 4 bases and J 2 bases, with 11 bases left between them. CDR3 length equals 14 residues. CDR3 sequence (DNA): TGTGCCAGCAGCCCCCCGGGCGACACAGATACGCAGTATTTT. Protein: CASSPPGDTDTQYF.

The rearrangement links TRBV6-5 to TRBJ1-2; 11 bases fit TRBD1. Looked up from germline, CDR1 is MNHEY and CDR2 is SVGAGI. The trim removed 4 bases at V and 5 bases at J, leaving 6 bases unmatched. CDR3 size: 15 residues. CDR3 sequence reads: CASSSRTGGVYGYTF. CDR3 sequence (DNA): TGTGCCAGCAGTTCCCGGACAGGGGGCGTGTATGGCTACACCTTC.

About this clone: A much more abundant neighbour one base away suggests this may be a read error. This sample includes further DNA sequences coding for the same CDR3. V gene TRBV7-2 combines with J gene TRBJ2-5; D gene unclear. In germline, CDR1 is SGHTA, CDR2 FQGNSA. CDR3 length: 11 amino acids. The CDR3: CASSYQETQYF. The CDR3 DNA is TGTGCCAGCAGCTACCAGGAGACCCAGTACTTC.

This clone was found a few times. Relative to the germline gene, one junction end is altered; a read error may explain this. The chain links TRBV20-1 to TRBJ2-3; 11 nucleotides line up with TRBD2. From germline, CDR1 is DFQATT and CDR2 SNEGSKA (reference sequence). The CDR3 consists of 11 residues. The CDR3, as DNA: TGCAGTGCTCACTCTAGCGGGAGGCGCCACTTT. Its protein is CSAHSSGRRHF.

The gene calls are TRBV7-2 and TRBJ1-2; D perhaps matches TRBD1 (6 bases). From germline, CDR1 is SGHTA and CDR2 FQGNSA. This CDR3 is built from 14 residues. V lost 2 bases and J 4 bases, leaving 11 bases between the germline ends. CDR3 nucleotide sequence: TGTGCCAGCAGCTTAATGACAGGCCCCTATGGCTACACCTTC. This encodes CASSLMTGPYGYTF.

The V call is TRBV2, the J call TRBJ2-1, with TRBD2 matching over 10 bases. Per germline, CDR1 SNHLY and CDR2 FYNNEI. The CDR3 extends over 15 amino acids. The ends lost 5 bases at V and 4 bases at J; junction bases unmatched: 5. The CDR3 coding sequence is TGTGCCAGCAGTCGGGGACTAGCGTCATACAATGAGCAGTTCTTC. Translated, it gives CASSRGLASYNEQFF.

The chain combines TRBV18 with TRBJ2-3; D is undetermined. The V gene's germline CDR1 is KGHSH and CDR2 LQKENI. Trimming took 5 bases from V and 0 from J, leaving 9 bases between them. CDR3 size: 14 residues. CDR3 sequence: CASSSQTSTDTQYF. For the CDR3, the DNA is TGTGCCAGCTCATCCCAAACTAGCACAGATACGCAGTATTTT.

The gene calls are TRBV2 and TRBJ2-5, with D possibly being TRBD1 (5 bases). The CDR3 totals 16 residues. The ends were cut back, 5 bases at V and 3 bases at J, with 19 bases in the middle. Germline V lookup: CDR1 SNHLY, CDR2 FYNNEI. CDR3 DNA sequence: TGTGCCAGCAGTTCGGACACCACCCCGGGCGAAGAGACCCAGTACTTC. Its protein is CASSSDTTPGEETQYF.

The rearrangement uses TRBV28 and TRBJ1-3, with no clear D. CDR1 and CDR2 (germline): MDHEN, SYDVKM. Trimming took off 4 bases at V and 4 bases at J, with 14 bases between the two ends. The length of the CDR3 is 15 residues. CDR3 in amino acids: CASSSELQGGNTIYF. The CDR3 DNA follows: TGTGCCAGCAGTTCGGAGCTACAAGGGGGAAACACCATATATTTT.

This clone was found a few times. Written as DNA, the CDR3 is TGTGCCAGCAGCTCGCGGGTCGGGATGAACACTGAAGCTTTCTTT. Its translation is CASSSRVGMNTEAFF. The chain joins TRBV7-2 to TRBJ1-1; no clear D. Trimming removed 4 bases from V and 0 bases from J, with 12 bases in between. Per germline, CDR1 SGHTA and CDR2 FQGNSA. The CDR3 is 15 amino acids.

This clone was counted a few times. J is TRBJ2-7 and V is TRBV20-1, with no clear D. Germline CDR1 and CDR2: DFQATT and SNEGSKA (reference sequence). The CDR3 is 11 amino acids. V was trimmed by 0 bases and J by 4 bases, leaving 4 bases between them. The CDR3 nucleotides are TGCAGTGCTAGAGACCAATACGAGCAGTACTTC. As protein: CSARDQYEQYF.

The chain carries TRBV19 and TRBJ2-2, with TRBD1 matching over 8 bases. The junction had 4 bases not matched to a gene; V was cut back by 1 base and J by 0 bases. Germline values: CDR1 LNHDA, CDR2 SQIVND (reference sequence). The CDR3 has 17 residues. The CDR3 nucleotides read TGTGCCAGTAGTATAGGACCGACAGGGGCGAACACCGGGGAGCTGTTTTTT. Its translation is CASSIGPTGANTGELFF.

This clone was counted once. The V and J genes are TRBV19 and TRBJ1-5, with 9 bases identical to TRBD1. CDR3 length: 15 residues. Germline V gene lookup returns CDR1 LNHDA and CDR2 SQIVND (reference sequence). V gave up 4 bases and J gave up 5 bases; unmatched junction bases: 6. The CDR3, as DNA: TGTGCCAGTAGTAAACCGGGACAGGGTTATCAGCCCCAGCATTTT. Encoded protein: CASSKPGQGYQPQHF. Full variable domain (remainder filled in from reference TRBV19 and TRBJ1-5): DGGITQSPKYLFRKEGQNVTLSCEQNLNHDAMYWYRQDPGQGLRLIYYSQIVNDFQKGDIAEGYSVSREKKESFPLTVTSAQKNPTAFYLCASSKPGQGYQPQHFGDGTRLSIL.

The chain links TRBV7-3 to TRBJ2-3, with D uncertain. Germline lookup yields CDR1 SGHTA and CDR2 FQGTGA. The CDR3 has 13 residues. V was shortened by 0 bases and J by 6 bases, with 7 bases between the two germline ends. The CDR3 coding sequence is TGTGCCAGCAGCTTAACATCCGTGGATACGCAGTATTTT. Amino acid sequence: CASSLTSVDTQYF. The whole variable domain, filled in from reference TRBV7-3 and TRBJ2-3, reads GAGVSQTPSNKVTEKGKYVELRCDPISGHTALYWYRQSLGQGPEFLIYFQGTGAADDSGLPNDRFFAVRPEGSVSTLKIQRTERGDSAVYLCASSLTSVDTQYFGPGTRLTVL.

The V call is TRBV28, the J call TRBJ2-2; D is possibly TRBD1 (5 bases). V gave up 6 bases and J gave up 4 bases, with 18 bases separating them. The CDR3 consists of 16 residues. Germline CDR1 and CDR2: MDHEN and SYDVKM. CDR3 residues: CASRPGLRTATGELFF. In nucleotides, the CDR3 is TGTGCCAGCAGACCAGGGTTGCGTACGGCCACCGGGGAGCTGTTTTTT. Full variable domain (rest looked up from reference TRBV28 and TRBJ2-2): DVKVTQSSRYLVKRTGEKVFLECVQDMDHENMFWYRQDPGLGLRLIYFSYDVKMKEKGDIPEGYSVSREKKERFSLILESASTNQTSMYLCASRPGLRTATGELFFGEGSRLTVL.

The chain has TRBV25-1 and TRBJ2-2; D unresolved. The V end was cut by 3 bases, the J end by 0 bases, with 17 bases between. CDR1 MGHDK and CDR2 SYGVNS come from the germline V gene. CDR3 size: 18 residues. CDR3 amino acids: CASSDRKKLTPNTGELFF. CDR3 DNA: TGTGCCAGCAGTGACAGGAAGAAGCTGACACCGAACACCGGGGAGCTGTTTTTT. Full variable domain (outside the CDR3, taken from reference TRBV25-1 and TRBJ2-2): EADIYQTPRYLVIGTGKKITLECSQTMGHDKMYWYQQDPGMELHLIHYSYGVNSTEKGDLSSESTVSRIRTEHFPLTLESARPSHTSQYLCASSDRKKLTPNTGELFFGEGSRLTVL.

The gene calls are TRBV7-9 and TRBJ2-5; 10 bases agree with TRBD2. This CDR3 contains 15 residues. V gave up 4 bases and J gave up 5 bases; unmatched junction bases: 7. Germline assignment: CDR1 SEHNR and CDR2 FQNEAQ (reference sequence). CDR3 in DNA: TGTGCCAGCAGCTACGCCGGGACTAGCGTGGAGACCCAGTACTTC. Its translation: CASSYAGTSVETQYF.

CDR3 residues: CASLQSSYNEQFF. In nucleotides, the CDR3 is TGTGCCAGCTTGCAGAGTTCCTACAATGAGCAGTTCTTC. The J gene is TRBJ2-1, the V gene TRBV28; no reliable D call. Trimming removed 8 bases from V and 1 base from J, with 9 bases in between. The CDR3 extends over 13 amino acids. Germline lookup yields CDR1 MDHEN and CDR2 SYDVKM.

With regard to this clone: One end of the junction is discordant with germline, which a read error may explain. The rearrangement uses TRBV5-4 and TRBJ2-6, with no clear D. Germline V gives CDR1 SGHNT, CDR2 YYREEE (reference sequence). This CDR3 region has 15 residues. The CDR3 is CASSQSESGANVLTF. CDR3 in DNA: TGCGCCAGCAGCCAGAGTGAATCTGGGGCCAACGTCCTGACTTTC.

This clone showed up just a few times. V is TRBV7-9 and J is TRBJ2-3; 8 nucleotides line up with TRBD1. The CDR3 loop spans 15 amino acids. V trimming: 2 bases; J trimming: 6 bases; junction bases outside the gene matches: 7. Germline loops: CDR1 SEHNR, CDR2 FQNEAQ (reference sequence). The CDR3 DNA is TGTGCCAGCAGCTTACTAACAGGGGGAGGTGATACGCAGTATTTT. This sequence encodes CASSLLTGGGDTQYF.